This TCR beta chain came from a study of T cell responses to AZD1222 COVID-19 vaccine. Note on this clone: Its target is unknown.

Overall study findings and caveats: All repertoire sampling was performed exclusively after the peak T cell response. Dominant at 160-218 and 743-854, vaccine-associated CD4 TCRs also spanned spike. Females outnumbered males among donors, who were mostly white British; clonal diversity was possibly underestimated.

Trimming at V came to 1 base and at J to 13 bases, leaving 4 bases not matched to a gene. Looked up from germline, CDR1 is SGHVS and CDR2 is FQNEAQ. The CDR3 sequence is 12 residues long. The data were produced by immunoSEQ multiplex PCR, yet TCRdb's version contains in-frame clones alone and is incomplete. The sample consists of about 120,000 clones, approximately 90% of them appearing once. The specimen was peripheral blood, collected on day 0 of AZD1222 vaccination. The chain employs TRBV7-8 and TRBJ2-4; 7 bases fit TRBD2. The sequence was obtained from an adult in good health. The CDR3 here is CASSLEAGVQYF. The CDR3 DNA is TGTGCCAGCAGCTTAGAGGCGGGGGTCCAGTACTTC.